This TCR beta chain came from a study of beta chain features in type 1 diabetes. Sequenced material consisted of expressed TCRB transcripts (all of the isolated RNA was reverse transcribed). The repertoire was sequenced with immunoSEQ multiplex PCR; TCRdb's copy has only in-frame clones and lacks some. The table includes fewer than 900,000 clones, around a sixth detected once. This clone was seen more than once but under ten times. The length of the CDR3 is 15 residues. Germline CDR1 is SGHTA and CDR2 is FQGNSA. V was trimmed by 5 bases and J by 7 bases, leaving 18 bases between them. Every single donor gave one heparinised blood draw, and these averaged roughly 100 mL. A sort by CD45RO/CCR7/CD25/CD127/CD95/CD27 yielded CD4+ naive, central memory, regulatory and stem cell-like memory cells.

The sample was naive CD4+ T cells from blood. This sequence originates from a woman in her late teens or twenties in good health. The chain links TRBV7-2 to TRBJ2-1; the D is unclear. CDR3 sequence (DNA): TGTGCCAGCAGCCGACAATCGGACGGCAAAAATGAGCAGTTCTTC. Its protein is CASSRQSDGKNEQFF.